The T cell receptor (beta chain) described here comes from a study of T cell changes during pregnancy in multiple sclerosis. V was clipped by 4 bases and J by 5 bases, with 9 bases between them. CDR3 length: 13 amino acids. Germline CDR1 reads SGHVS; CDR2 reads FQNEAQ. Produced via immunoSEQ multiplex PCR; TCRdb's table is partial and in-frame only. The sample has roughly 38,000 clones, about nine tenths seen once; the top ten hold 0.45% to 0.5%. The sequence derives from a female donor in good health, enrolled as a control in a pregnancy study. The sample consisted of CD4+ T cells from peripheral blood mononuclear cells, taken in the second trimester of pregnancy. This chain connects TRBV7-8 to TRBJ1-5; D perhaps matches TRBD1 (5 bases). In nucleotides, the CDR3 is TGTGCCAGCAGCTCGGACAATTATCAGCCCCAGCATTTT. Its translation is CASSSDNYQPQHF.